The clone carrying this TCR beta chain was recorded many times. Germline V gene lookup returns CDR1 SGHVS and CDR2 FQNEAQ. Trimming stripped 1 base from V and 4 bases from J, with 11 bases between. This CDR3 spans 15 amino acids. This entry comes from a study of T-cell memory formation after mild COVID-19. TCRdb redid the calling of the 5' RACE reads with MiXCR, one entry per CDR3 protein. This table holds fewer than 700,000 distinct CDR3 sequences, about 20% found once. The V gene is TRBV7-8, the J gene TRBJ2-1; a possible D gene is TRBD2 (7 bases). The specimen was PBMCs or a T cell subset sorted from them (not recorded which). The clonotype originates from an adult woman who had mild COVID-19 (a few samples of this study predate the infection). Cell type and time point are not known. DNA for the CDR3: TGTGCCAGCAGCTTAGTGGCGGGGGCATACAATGAGCAGTTCTTC. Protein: CASSLVAGAYNEQFF.